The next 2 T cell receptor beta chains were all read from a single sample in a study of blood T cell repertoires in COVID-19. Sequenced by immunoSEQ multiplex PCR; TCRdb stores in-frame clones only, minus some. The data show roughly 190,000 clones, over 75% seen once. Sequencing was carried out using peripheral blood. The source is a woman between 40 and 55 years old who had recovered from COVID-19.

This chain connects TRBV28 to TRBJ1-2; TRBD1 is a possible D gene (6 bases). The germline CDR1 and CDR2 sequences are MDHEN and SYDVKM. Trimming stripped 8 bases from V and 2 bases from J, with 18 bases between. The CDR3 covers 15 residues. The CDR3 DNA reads TGTGCCAGCCAGTTGCCTGGGGGCGAGAACTATGGCTACACCTTC. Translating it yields CASQLPGGENYGYTF.

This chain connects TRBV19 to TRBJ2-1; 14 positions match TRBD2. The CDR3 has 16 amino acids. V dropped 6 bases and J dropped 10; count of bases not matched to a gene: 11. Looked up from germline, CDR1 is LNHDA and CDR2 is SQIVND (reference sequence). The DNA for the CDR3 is TGTGCCAGTAGCACGTTGACTAGCGGGAGGGTCGGGGAGCAGTTCTTC. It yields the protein CASSTLTSGRVGEQFF.